The present TCR beta chain was sequenced within a study of T cells in Graves' hyperthyroidism and ophthalmopathy. Looking at the study overall: Peripheral blood draws took place at initial diagnosis, ahead of any treatment.

In its sample, this clonotype was seen many times. Its target is unknown. TCR beta CDR3 regions were amplified from RNA transcripts. During a first-round RT-PCR of the TCR CDR3, the HTBI primer set was used. TCRdb reprocessed the multiplex PCR reads via MiXCR and lists one record per CDR3 protein. The sample records approximately 600,000 distinct CDR3 sequences, 13% to 15% being singletons. Study-wide findings and caveats: Ophthalmopathy, as predicted by the model, came a median roughly 6.5 months after the prediction. A 13 V-J signature model discriminated ophthalmopathy versus stable hyperthyroidism. In blood, most of the thyroid clonotypes expanded above 0.001 were also present.

Per the germline V gene, CDR1 is GTSNPN and CDR2 is SVGIG (reference sequence). Trimming took off 1 base at V and 2 bases at J, with 6 bases between the two ends. The CDR3 is 13 amino acids. Sequences were obtained from blood. The chain recombines TRBV30 with TRBJ1-5; possibly TRBD1 for D (6 bases). This receptor was taken from a woman under 30 with Graves' ophthalmopathy. The CDR3 spells CAWSEGGNQPQHF. In DNA, the CDR3 is TGTGCCTGGAGTGAGGGGGGCAATCAGCCCCAGCATTTT.